The clone carrying this T cell receptor beta chain was seen ten or more times. This specimen comes from a study of early T cells in non-severe SARS-CoV-2 infection. The CDR3 spans 11 residues. V lost 5 bases, J lost 15 bases, and 7 bases stayed unmatched. Per germline, CDR1 SNHLY and CDR2 FYNNEI. In TCRdb, the 5' RACE reads were re-called with MiXCR into one record per CDR3 protein. The sample holds roughly 28,000 distinct CDR3 sequences; roughly 4.2% are singletons and the top ten take about 5.6%. Sequencing input: whole blood. This receptor was identified in an adult who was a healthcare worker with PCR-confirmed SARS-CoV-2 infection or an uninfected control (not recorded which). The V gene is TRBV2, the J gene TRBJ2-1, with 7 bases aligning to TRBD2. CDR3 protein: CASSWEGPRFF. Written as DNA, the CDR3 is TGTGCCAGCAGTTGGGAGGGTCCGAGGTTCTTC.